This T cell receptor beta chain was captured in a study of identical twins. This clonotype was detected only a few times. TCRdb recomputed calls from the 5' RACE reads with MiXCR, one row per CDR3 protein. This sample has about 890,000 distinct CDR3 sequences; approximately 13% occur once, and the top ten carry around 1.6%. These data were likewise used in another study, on yellow fever vaccine responses in identical twins.

The receptor's source is a woman under 30 in good health. Sequencing input: PBMCs.

This chain's CDR3 is CSAPPGGRLGEQFF. The CDR3 DNA reads as TGCAGTGCTCCACCAGGAGGGCGGCTCGGTGAGCAGTTCTTC. This chain connects TRBV20-1 to TRBJ2-1; possibly TRBD2 for D (6 bases). Germline V gives CDR1 DFQATT, CDR2 SNEGSKA (reference sequence). The CDR3 length is 14 residues. Trimming took off 5 bases at V and 9 bases at J, with 20 bases between the two ends.